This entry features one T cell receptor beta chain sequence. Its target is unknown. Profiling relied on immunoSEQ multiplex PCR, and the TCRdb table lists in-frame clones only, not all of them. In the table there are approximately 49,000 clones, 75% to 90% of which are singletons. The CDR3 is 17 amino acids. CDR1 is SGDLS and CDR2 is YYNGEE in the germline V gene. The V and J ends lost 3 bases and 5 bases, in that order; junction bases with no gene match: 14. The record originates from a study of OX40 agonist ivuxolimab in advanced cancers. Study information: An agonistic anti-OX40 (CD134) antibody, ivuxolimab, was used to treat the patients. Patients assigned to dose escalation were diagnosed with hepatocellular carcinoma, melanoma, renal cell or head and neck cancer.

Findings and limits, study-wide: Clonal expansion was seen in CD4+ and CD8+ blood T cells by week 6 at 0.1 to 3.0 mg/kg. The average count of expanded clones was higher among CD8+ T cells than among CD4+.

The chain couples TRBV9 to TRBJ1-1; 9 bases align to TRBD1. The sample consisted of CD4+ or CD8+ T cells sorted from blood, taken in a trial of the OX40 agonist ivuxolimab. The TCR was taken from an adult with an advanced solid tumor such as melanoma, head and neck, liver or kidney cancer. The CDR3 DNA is TGTGCCAGCAGCGAGTCCCACAGGGGGCTTTGGGGGACTGAAGCTTTCTTT. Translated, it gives CASSESHRGLWGTEAFF.